This TCR beta chain was identified in a study of early T cells in non-severe SARS-CoV-2 infection. Study details: Sequenced material consisted of bulk RNA (from unsorted whole blood), and chains were unpaired. Study-wide findings and caveats: Private and CD4 specificities were missed by VDJdb matching, which favored anti-spike CD8 responses.

Notes on this clonotype: What it binds is unknown.

Molecules of cDNA were individually given unique molecular identifiers that were attached to them. TCRdb ran MiXCR on the 5' RACE reads and lists one entry per CDR3 protein. The table shows tens of thousands of distinct CDR3 sequences, with 15% occurring only once. This CDR3 is 15 amino acids long. J was trimmed by 9 bases and V by 5 bases; bases with no gene match: 11. The sequencing input was whole blood. The rearrangement links TRBV12-3 or TRBV12-4 to TRBJ1-5, with TRBD1 matching over 9 bases. The source of this sequence is an adult who was a healthcare worker with PCR-confirmed SARS-CoV-2 infection or an uninfected control (not recorded which). CDR3 bases: TGTGCCAGCAGTGGGACAGGGAGTGTCGGGGGGCCCCAGCATTTT. Its protein product is CASSGTGSVGGPQHF.